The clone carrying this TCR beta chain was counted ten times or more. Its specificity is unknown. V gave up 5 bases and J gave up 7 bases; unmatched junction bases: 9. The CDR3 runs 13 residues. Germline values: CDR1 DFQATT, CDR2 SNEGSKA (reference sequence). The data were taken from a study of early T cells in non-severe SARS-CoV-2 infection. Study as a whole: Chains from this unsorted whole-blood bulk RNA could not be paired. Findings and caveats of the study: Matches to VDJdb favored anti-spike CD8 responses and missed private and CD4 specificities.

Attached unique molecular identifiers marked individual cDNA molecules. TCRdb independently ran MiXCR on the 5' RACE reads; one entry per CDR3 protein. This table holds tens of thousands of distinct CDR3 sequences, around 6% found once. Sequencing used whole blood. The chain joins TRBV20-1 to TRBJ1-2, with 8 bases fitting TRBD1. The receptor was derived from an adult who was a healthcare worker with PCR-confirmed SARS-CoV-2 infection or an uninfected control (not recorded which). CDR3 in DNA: TGCAGTGCTCACACAGACAGGGGAATTGGCTACACCTTC. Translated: CSAHTDRGIGYTF.